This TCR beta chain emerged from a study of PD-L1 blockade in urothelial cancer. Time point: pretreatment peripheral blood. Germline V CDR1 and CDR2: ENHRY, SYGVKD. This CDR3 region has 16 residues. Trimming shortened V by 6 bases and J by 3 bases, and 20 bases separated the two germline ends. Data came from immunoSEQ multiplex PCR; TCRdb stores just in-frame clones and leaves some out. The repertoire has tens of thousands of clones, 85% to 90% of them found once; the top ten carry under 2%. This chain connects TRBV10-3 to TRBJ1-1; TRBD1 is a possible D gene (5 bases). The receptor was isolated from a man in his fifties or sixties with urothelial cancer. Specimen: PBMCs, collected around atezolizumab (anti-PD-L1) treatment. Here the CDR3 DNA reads TGTGCCATCAGCCGCGCCCTAGTCGGGGGAGACACTGAAGCTTTCTTT. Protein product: CAISRALVGGDTEAFF.